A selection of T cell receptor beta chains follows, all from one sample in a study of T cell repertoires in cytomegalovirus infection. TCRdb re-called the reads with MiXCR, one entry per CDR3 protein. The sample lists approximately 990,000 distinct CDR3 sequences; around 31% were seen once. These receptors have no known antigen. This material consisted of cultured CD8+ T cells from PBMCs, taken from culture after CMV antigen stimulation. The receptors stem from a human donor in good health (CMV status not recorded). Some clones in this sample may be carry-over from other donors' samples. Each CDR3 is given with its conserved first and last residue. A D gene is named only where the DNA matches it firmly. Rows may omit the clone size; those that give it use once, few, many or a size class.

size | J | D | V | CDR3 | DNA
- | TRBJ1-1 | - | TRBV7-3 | CASSPHPGVGEAFF | TGTGCCAGCAGCCCTCACCCCGGAGTGGGTGAAGCTTTCTTT
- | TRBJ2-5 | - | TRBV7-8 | CASSTQGYQETQYF | TGTGCCAGCAGCACTCAGGGGTACCAAGAGACCCAGTACTTC
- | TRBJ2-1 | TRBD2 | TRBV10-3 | CASGGRGEYNEQFF | TGTGCCTCCGGTGGTCGGGGGGAATACAATGAGCAGTTCTTC
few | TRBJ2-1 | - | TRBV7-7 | CASSLGEPGGNEQFF | TGTGCTAGCAGCTTGGGGGAACCCGGGGGCAATGAGCAGTTCTTC
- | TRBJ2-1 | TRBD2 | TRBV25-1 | CASSGREGEQFF | TGTGCCAGCAGTGGCAGGGAGGGTGAGCAGTTCTTC
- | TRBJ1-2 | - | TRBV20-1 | CSAPPGYYGYTF | TGCAGTGCTCCCCCGGGGTACTATGGCTACACCTTC
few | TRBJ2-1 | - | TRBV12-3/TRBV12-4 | CASRSVWGHWYTIEQFF | TGTGCCAGCAGGTCCGTCTGGGGGCATTGGTATACAATCGAGCAGTTCTTC
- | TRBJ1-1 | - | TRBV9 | CASGNRDTEAFF | TGTGCCAGCGGTAACAGAGACACTGAAGCTTTCTTT
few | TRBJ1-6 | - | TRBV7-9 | CASSLAGLGVDNSPLHF | TGTGCCAGCAGCTTAGCTGGCCTAGGGGTGGATAATTCACCCCTCCACTTT
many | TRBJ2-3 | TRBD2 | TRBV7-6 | CASSLLRGGSTDTQYF | TGTGCCAGCAGCCTATTGCGCGGGGGATCCACAGATACGCAGTATTTT
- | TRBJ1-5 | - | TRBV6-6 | CASNNLRESNQPQHF | TGTGCCAGCAACAACTTGCGGGAAAGCAATCAGCCCCAGCATTTT
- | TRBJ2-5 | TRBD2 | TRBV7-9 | CASRPAGLAGRETQYF | TGTGCCAGCAGGCCGGCGGGTCTAGCGGGGAGAGAGACCCAGTACTTC
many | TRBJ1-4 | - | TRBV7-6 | CASSVGGVEKLFF | TGTGCCAGCAGCGTTGGCGGTGTTGAAAAACTGTTTTTT
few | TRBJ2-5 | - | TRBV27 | CASSLAGALKTQYF | TGTGCCAGCAGTTTGGCGGGGGCTTTGAAGACCCAGTACTTC
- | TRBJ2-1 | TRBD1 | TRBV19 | CASIAGTGELVGYNEQFF | TGTGCCAGTATTGCCGGGACAGGGGAGTTGGTCGGATACAATGAGCAGTTCTTC
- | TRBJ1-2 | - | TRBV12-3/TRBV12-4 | CASSLGTELYGYTF | TGTGCCAGCAGTTTGGGAACAGAACTCTATGGCTACACCTTC
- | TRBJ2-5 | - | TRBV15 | CATGIAGGIQETQYF | TGTGCCACCGGCATTGCCGGGGGAATCCAAGAGACCCAGTACTTC
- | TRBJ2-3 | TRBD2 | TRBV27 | CASSLSGGLYTDTQYF | TGTGCCAGCAGTTTGTCGGGGGGACTATACACAGATACGCAGTATTTT
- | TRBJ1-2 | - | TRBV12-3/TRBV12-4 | CASSYLSLYGYTF | TGTGCCAGCAGTTATTTGTCCCTCTATGGCTACACCTTC
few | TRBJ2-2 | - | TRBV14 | CASSQLPGELFF | TGTGCCAGCAGCCAACTCCCCGGGGAGCTGTTTTTT
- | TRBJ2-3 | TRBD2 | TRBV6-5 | CASSYSLAGATTDTQYF | TGTGCCAGCAGTTACTCACTAGCGGGGGCCACCACAGATACGCAGTATTTT
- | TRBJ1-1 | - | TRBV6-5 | CASSYSRPGGAFF | TGTGCCAGCAGTTACTCGAGGCCCGGGGGAGCTTTCTTT
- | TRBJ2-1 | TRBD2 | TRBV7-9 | CASSLSRLAGVNEQFF | TGTGCCAGCAGCTTAAGTAGGCTAGCGGGGGTAAATGAGCAGTTCTTC
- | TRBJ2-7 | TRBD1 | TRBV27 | CASSSGGKIYEQYF | TGTGCCAGCAGTTCAGGGGGAAAAATCTACGAGCAGTACTTC
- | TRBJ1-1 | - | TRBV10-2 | CASSVAGMAFF | TGCGCCAGCAGTGTTGCAGGCATGGCTTTCTTT
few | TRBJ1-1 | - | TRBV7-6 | CASSFPDRPLEAFF | TGTGCCAGCAGCTTCCCGGACCGCCCGCTCGAAGCTTTCTTT
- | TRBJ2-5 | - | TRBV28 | CASSTFERSVGETQYF | TGTGCCAGCAGTACCTTTGAGCGTTCGGTGGGAGAGACCCAGTACTTC
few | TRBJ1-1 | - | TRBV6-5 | CASSYGGPYTEAFF | TGTGCCAGCAGTTACGGGGGGCCATACACTGAAGCTTTCTTT
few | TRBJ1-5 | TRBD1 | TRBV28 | CASSSPDRDNQPQHF | TGTGCCAGCAGTTCCCCGGACAGGGACAATCAGCCCCAGCATTTT
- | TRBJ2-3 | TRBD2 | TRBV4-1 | CASSQPFMTSGVTDTQYF | TGTGCCAGCAGCCAGCCCTTCATGACTAGCGGGGTAACAGATACGCAGTATTTT
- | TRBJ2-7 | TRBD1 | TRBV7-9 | CASSPPQGAHEQYF | TGTGCCAGCAGCCCTCCACAGGGGGCCCACGAGCAGTACTTC
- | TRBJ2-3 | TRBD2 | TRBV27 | CASSLYAGVPDTQYF | TGTGCCAGCAGTTTATACGCGGGGGTCCCAGATACGCAGTATTTT
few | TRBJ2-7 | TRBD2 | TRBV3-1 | CASSQEGTSGGVYEQYF | TGTGCCAGCAGCCAAGAAGGTACTAGCGGGGGAGTGTACGAGCAGTACTTC
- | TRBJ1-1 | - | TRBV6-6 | CASSYKGQGYTEAFF | TGTGCCAGCAGTTACAAGGGGCAGGGATACACTGAAGCTTTCTTT
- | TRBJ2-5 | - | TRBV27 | CASTSGYRETQYF | TGTGCCAGCACATCGGGGTACCGAGAGACCCAGTACTTC
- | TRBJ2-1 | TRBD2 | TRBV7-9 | CASSALAGGHEQFF | TGTGCCAGCAGCGCACTAGCGGGGGGGCATGAGCAGTTCTTC
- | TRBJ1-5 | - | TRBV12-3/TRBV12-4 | CASSPLNNQPQHF | TGTGCCAGCAGCCCACTAAACAATCAGCCCCAGCATTTT
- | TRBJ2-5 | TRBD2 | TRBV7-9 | CASSLAGRGQETQYF | TGTGCCAGCAGCTTAGCGGGGAGGGGCCAAGAGACCCAGTACTTC
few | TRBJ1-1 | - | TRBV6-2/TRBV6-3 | CASRWTVNTEAFF | TGTGCCAGCAGGTGGACAGTGAACACTGAAGCTTTCTTT
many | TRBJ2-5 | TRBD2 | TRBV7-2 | CASSPPSGGQETQYF | TGTGCCAGCAGCCCCCCAAGCGGGGGGCAAGAGACCCAGTACTTC
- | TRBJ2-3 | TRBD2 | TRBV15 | CATMGTRADTQYF | TGTGCCACCATGGGGACTAGGGCAGATACGCAGTATTTT
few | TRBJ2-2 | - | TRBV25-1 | CASTNWEYTGELFF | TGTGCCAGCACTAATTGGGAGTACACCGGGGAGCTGTTTTTT
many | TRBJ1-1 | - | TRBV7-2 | CASSLAIRSEAFF | TGTGCCAGCAGCTTAGCAATCAGGTCTGAAGCTTTCTTT
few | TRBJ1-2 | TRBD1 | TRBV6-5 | CASSYGTGVEGYTF | TGTGCCAGCAGTTACGGGACAGGAGTGGAGGGCTACACCTTC
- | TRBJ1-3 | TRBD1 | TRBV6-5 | CASSDREQNTIYF | TGTGCCAGCAGCGACAGGGAACAGAACACCATATATTTT
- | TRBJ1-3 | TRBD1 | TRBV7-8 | CASSSPGQTISGNTIYF | TGTGCCAGCAGCTCGCCGGGACAGACTATCTCTGGAAACACCATATATTTT
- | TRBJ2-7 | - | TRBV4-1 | CASSQEKGGPVGQYF | TGCGCCAGCAGCCAAGAGAAGGGGGGACCCGTGGGGCAGTACTTC
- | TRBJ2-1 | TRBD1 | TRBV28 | CASSSVWTGLSSYNEQFF | TGTGCCAGCAGTTCGGTGTGGACAGGTTTATCCTCCTACAATGAGCAGTTCTTC
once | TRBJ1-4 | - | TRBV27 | CASSLYWGPDEKLFF | TGTGCCAGCAGTCTCTATTGGGGGCCAGATGAAAAACTGTTTTTT
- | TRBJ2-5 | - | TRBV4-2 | CASSQATGSSAWTQYF | TGTGCCAGCAGCCAAGCTACAGGGTCATCCGCTTGGACCCAGTACTTC